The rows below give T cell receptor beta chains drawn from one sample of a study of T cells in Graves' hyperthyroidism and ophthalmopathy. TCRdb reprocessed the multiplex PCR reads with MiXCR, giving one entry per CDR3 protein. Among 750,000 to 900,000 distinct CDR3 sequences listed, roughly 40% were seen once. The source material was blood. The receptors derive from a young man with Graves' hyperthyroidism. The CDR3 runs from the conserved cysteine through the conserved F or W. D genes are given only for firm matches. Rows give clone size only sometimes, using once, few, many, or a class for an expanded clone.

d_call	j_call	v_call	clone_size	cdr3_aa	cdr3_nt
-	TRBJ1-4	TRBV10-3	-	CAISERSDGEKLFF	TGTGCCATCAGTGAGAGGAGCGACGGTGAAAAACTGTTTTTT
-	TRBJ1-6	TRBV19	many	CASSIVHPDSPLHF	TGTGCCAGTAGTATAGTACACCCGGATTCACCCCTCCACTTT
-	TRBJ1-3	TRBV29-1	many	CSVEDAPAGNTIYF	TGCAGCGTTGAGGACGCCCCTGCAGGAAACACCATATATTTT
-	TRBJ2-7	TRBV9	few	CASSVEGGLAYEQYF	TGTGCCAGCAGCGTAGAGGGGGGGTTGGCCTACGAGCAGTACTTC
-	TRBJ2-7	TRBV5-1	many	CASSLNEGYEQYF	TGCGCCAGCAGCTTGAATGAAGGGTACGAGCAGTACTTC
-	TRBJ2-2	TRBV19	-	CASSKSGSPPVELFF	TGTGCCAGTAGTAAGTCGGGGTCCCCCCCGGTAGAGCTGTTTTTT
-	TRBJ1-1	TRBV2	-	CASRLKGGRTEAFF	TGTGCCAGCAGATTAAAAGGGGGTCGGACTGAAGCTTTCTTT
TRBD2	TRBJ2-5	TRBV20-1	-	CSARKREGSETQYF	TGCAGTGCTAGGAAGCGGGAGGGGTCGGAGACCCAGTACTTC
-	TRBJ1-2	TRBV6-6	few	CASSYSQGLYGYTF	TGTGCCAGCAGTTACTCGCAGGGACTCTATGGCTACACCTTC
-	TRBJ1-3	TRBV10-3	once	CAISDYSTGNTIYF	TGTGCCATCAGTGACTACAGCACCGGGAACACCATATATTTT
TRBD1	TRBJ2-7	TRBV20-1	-	CSAVTGQGAHEQYF	TGCAGTGCTGTAACGGGACAGGGGGCCCACGAGCAGTACTTC
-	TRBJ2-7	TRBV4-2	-	CASSLTSDFPSSYEQYF	TGTGCCAGTAGCCTTACCTCGGACTTTCCGAGCTCCTACGAGCAGTACTTC
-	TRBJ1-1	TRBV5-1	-	CASSLTGHTEAFF	TGCGCCAGCAGCTTAACAGGTCACACTGAAGCTTTCTTT
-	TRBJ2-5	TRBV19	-	CASSIRAGGTQYF	TGTGCCAGTAGTATTCGCGCCGGCGGAACCCAGTACTTC
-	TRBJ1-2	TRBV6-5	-	CASRSREGYTF	TGTGCCAGCAGATCCCGGGAAGGCTACACCTTC
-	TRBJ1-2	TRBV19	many	CASTELDTLRGYTF	TGTGCCAGTACTGAACTGGACACGTTGCGTGGCTACACCTTC
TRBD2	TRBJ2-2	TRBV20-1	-	CSARLAANTGELFF	TGCAGTGCTAGACTAGCGGCGAACACCGGGGAGCTGTTTTTT
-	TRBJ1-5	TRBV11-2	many	CASSPQGFNQPQHF	TGTGCCAGCAGTCCTCAGGGTTTCAATCAGCCCCAGCATTTT